The sequence of this TCR beta chain was determined in a study of breast tumors, draining lymph nodes, adjacent tissues. Study findings and constraints: Tumor and nontumor repertoires were significantly more similar in luminal-like than in basal-like breast cancer.

This clonotype was counted only a few times. The antigen is undetermined. In TCRdb, the multiplex PCR reads were re-called with MiXCR into one record per CDR3 protein. Of nearly 200,000 distinct CDR3 sequences listed, 30% to 40% are singletons. Samples came from axillary lymph nodes draining the breast cancer. Sequenced: axillary lymph node tissue. The receptor's source is a female donor with breast cancer. Some clones in this sample may be carry-over from other donors' samples.

The CDR3 here is CASTPSLRATPTGELFF. The CDR3 DNA follows: TGCGCCAGCACCCCTTCCCTAAGGGCAACTCCGACCGGGGAGCTGTTTTTT. The chain joins TRBV10-1 to TRBJ2-2; D gene uncertain. Trimming removed 7 bases at V and 5 bases at J, with 23 bases between. Germline values: CDR1 WNHNN, CDR2 SYGVQD (reference sequence). The CDR3 runs 17 residues.